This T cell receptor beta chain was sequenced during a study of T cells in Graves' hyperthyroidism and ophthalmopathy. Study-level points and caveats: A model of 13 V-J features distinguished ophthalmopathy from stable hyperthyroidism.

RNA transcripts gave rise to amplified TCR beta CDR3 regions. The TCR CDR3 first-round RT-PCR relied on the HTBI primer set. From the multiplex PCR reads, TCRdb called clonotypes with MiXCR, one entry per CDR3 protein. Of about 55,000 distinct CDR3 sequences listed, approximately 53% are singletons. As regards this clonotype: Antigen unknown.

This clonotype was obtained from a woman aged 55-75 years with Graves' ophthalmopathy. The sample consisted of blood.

The CDR3 loop is CASSRQGGSADTQYF. The DNA of the CDR3 is TGCGCCAGCAGCAGACAGGGAGGCAGTGCAGATACGCAGTATTTT. This sequence joins TRBV5-1 and TRBJ2-3; a possible D gene is TRBD1 (7 bases). The V gene lost 4 bases and the J gene lost 4 bases, with 16 bases spanning the gap. CDR1 and CDR2 (germline): SGHRS, YFSETQ. This CDR3 region has 15 residues. Drawing the rest from reference TRBV5-1 and TRBJ2-3, the complete variable domain is KAGVTQTPRYLIKTRGQQVTLSCSPISGHRSVSWYQQTPGQGLQFLFEYFSETQRNKGNFPGRFSGRQFSNSRSEMNVSTLELGDSALYLCASSRQGGSADTQYFGPGTRLTVL.